These 14 T cell receptor beta chains were all obtained from the same sample, sequenced in a study of tumor and adjacent non-tumor tissue in lung cancer. TCRbeta libraries were built with three rounds of nested PCR, modified from ARM-PCR. TCRdb passed the multiplex PCR reads through MiXCR, listing each CDR3 protein once. This sample has tens of thousands of distinct CDR3 sequences, with 60% to 85% found just once. RNA was extracted from bulk tissue without any cell sorting. Sequenced: lung tumor tissue. All receptors derive from a woman in her forties or fifties with non-small cell lung cancer.

This clonotype appeared many times. The gene calls are TRBV5-1 and TRBJ2-7; D is ambiguous. This CDR3 comprises 14 residues. Trimming took 3 bases from V and 0 from J, leaving 10 bases between them. CDR1 and CDR2 (germline): SGHRS, YFSETQ. The chain's CDR3 is CASSYRSNSYEQYF. The CDR3 DNA reads as TGCGCCAGCAGCTACCGGTCCAACTCCTACGAGCAGTACTTC.

Many counts were recorded for this clonotype. The junction shows a germline mismatch at one end, possibly a read error. The genes are TRBV12-3 or TRBV12-4 and TRBJ2-2; 9 positions match TRBD2. The CDR3 runs to 17 residues. This CDR3 is CASSLPGLAPGTGEPFF. CDR3 DNA sequence: TGTGCCAGCAGTCTCCCGGGACTAGCCCCCGGGACCGGGGAGCCGTTTTTT.

On this clonotype: A read error may produce the germline difference seen at one junction end. The rearrangement links TRBV7-9 to TRBJ2-2, with 7 nucleotides matching TRBD2. CDR1 and CDR2 (germline): SEHNR, FQNEAQ (reference sequence). The CDR3 totals 13 residues. The CDR3 coding sequence is TGTGCCAGCAGCTTATGGGTGAGCGGGGAGCTGGTTTTT. This sequence encodes CASSLWVSGELVF.

This chain joins TRBV12-3 or TRBV12-4 and TRBJ2-7; TRBD2 matches at 8 bases. V trimming: 2 bases; J trimming: 3 bases; junction bases outside the gene matches: 6. The CDR3 consists of 15 residues. CDR3: CASSLSAGGSYEQYF. CDR3 nucleotides: TGTGCCAGCAGTTTAAGTGCGGGAGGAAGCTACGAGCAGTACTTC.

To note about this clonotype: A much larger clone lies a single base off, so this may be a read error. The CDR3 protein is CASFLSGANVPTF. The CDR3 bases are TGTGCCAGCTTTCTCTCTGGGGCCAACGTCCCGACTTTC. This chain joins TRBV25-1 and TRBJ2-6; D possibly corresponds to TRBD1 (5 bases). The length of the CDR3 is 13 residues. CDR1 and CDR2 from the germline V gene are MGHDK and SYGVNS. Supplemented by reference TRBV25-1 and TRBJ2-6, the full variable domain reads EADIYQTPRYLVIGTGKKITLECSQTMGHDKMYWYQQDPGMELHLIHYSYGVNSTEKGDLSSESTVSRIRTEHFPLTLESARPSHTSQYLCASFLSGANVPTFGAGSRLTVL.

As to this clonotype: One end of the junction fails to match germline, which may point to a read error. The genes are TRBV4-1 and TRBJ1-5; D possibly corresponds to TRBD1 (6 bases). This CDR3 is 14 amino acids long. Germline V gives CDR1 MGHRA, CDR2 YSYEKL. The CDR3 bases are TGCGCTAGCAGCCAAGAAGGGGGTGGGCAGCCCCACCATTTT. Translating it yields CASSQEGGGQPHHF.

Turning to this clonotype: At one of its ends the junction is not consistent with the germline gene, which may arise from a read error. V is TRBV10-1 and J is TRBJ2-7; possibly TRBD1 or TRBD2 for D (7 bases each). Looked up from germline, CDR1 is WNHNN and CDR2 is SYGVQD (reference sequence). This CDR3 is 13 amino acids long. CDR3 sequence: CTSSMTGRDEQYF. The CDR3 DNA is TGCACCAGCAGTATGACAGGGAGGGACGAGCAATACTTC.

The chain couples TRBV20-1 to TRBJ2-1, with 7 positions matching TRBD2. V lost 3 bases to trimming and J lost 4 bases; unmatched junction nucleotides: 24. Germline V gene sequence: CDR1 DFQATT, CDR2 SNEGSKA (reference sequence). The CDR3 covers 20 residues. CDR3 in amino acids: CSARAPEGTNGSMVYNEQFF. The CDR3 DNA follows: TGCAGTGCTAGGGCCCCCGAAGGGACTAATGGGAGTATGGTATACAATGAGCAGTTCTTC.

About this clonotype: Its ends do not fully match the called genes, so a read error is possible. V and J are TRBV10-3 and TRBJ2-1; TRBD2 agrees at 12 bases. The CDR3 loop spans 17 amino acids. Germline V lookup: CDR1 ENHRY, CDR2 SYGVKD. The CDR3 loop is CAIRLQNLAGGPNEQFF. The CDR3 DNA follows: TGTGCCATCAGATTACAAAATCTAGCGGGAGGGCCGAATGAGCAATTCTTC.

In its sample, this clonotype was seen a few times. The genes are TRBV19 and TRBJ2-1; D is uncertain. Trimming took 2 bases from V and 1 from J, leaving 0 bases between them. This CDR3 contains 12 residues. The germline CDR1 and CDR2 sequences are LNHDA and SQIVND (reference sequence). The CDR3 sequence: CASSISYNEQFF. DNA for the CDR3: TGTGCCAGTAGTATATCCTACAATGAGCAGTTCTTC. Combining the CDR3 with reference TRBV19 and TRBJ2-1 gives the whole variable domain DGGITQSPKYLFRKEGQNVTLSCEQNLNHDAMYWYRQDPGQGLRLIYYSQIVNDFQKGDIAEGYSVSREKKESFPLTVTSAQKNPTAFYLCASSISYNEQFFGPGTRLTVL.

The chain combines TRBV11-2 with TRBJ2-7; perhaps TRBD2 as D (6 bases). Germline CDR1 SGHAT, CDR2 FQNNGV. CDR3 size: 15 residues. V shed 5 bases and J shed 13 bases, with 27 bases lying between them. The CDR3 region is CASSPLGTGIYEHYF. The CDR3 DNA follows: TGTGCCAGCAGCCCCCTCGGGACTGGCATCTACGAACACTACTTC. The full variable domain, with the rest looked up from reference TRBV11-2 and TRBJ2-7, is EAGVAQSPRYKIIEKRQSVAFWCNPISGHATLYWYQQILGQGPKLLIQFQNNGVVDDSQLPKDRFSAERLKGVDSTLKIQPAKLEDSAVYLCASSPLGTGIYEHYFGPGTRLTVT.

Of note for this clonotype: Germline and junction disagree at one end, which may indicate a read error. This sequence joins TRBV6-6 and TRBJ2-1; 8 bases line up with TRBD2. CDR1 is MNHNY and CDR2 is SVGAGI in the germline V gene (reference sequence). There are 17 residues in the CDR3. CDR3 sequence reads: CATSYGLGTGGPNEQSF. For the CDR3, the DNA is TGTGCCACCAGTTACGGGCTAGGGACGGGAGGGCCTAATGAGCAGTCCTTC.

Note on this clonotype: Its ends do not fully match the called genes, so a read error is possible. This sequence joins TRBV4-1 and TRBJ2-1; no firm D call. The CDR3 contains 16 residues. Germline values: CDR1 MGHRA, CDR2 YSYEKL. Here the CDR3 reads CTSSQVDILSYNEQFF. The CDR3 nucleotides read TGCACCAGCAGCCAAGTAGATATACTCTCCTACAATGAACAGTTCTTC.

The chain links TRBV21-1 to TRBJ2-3; TRBD2 is the table's D call, not checked against the DNA. TRBV21-1 is a pseudogene segment. The CDR3 contains 17 residues. CDR3: CVGSGRELAGRTDTQYF. The CDR3 DNA sequence: TGTGTCGGCAGTGGACGTGAACTAGCGGGGCGCACAGATACGCAGTATTTT.